The entry below gives a single T cell receptor (beta chain) sequence along with its context. The data originate from a study of blood T cell repertoires in COVID-19. Across the whole study: The United States, Italy and Spain were the sources of the acute and convalescent COVID-19 samples. PBMCs, B-cell-depleted T cells, or T cells were the source of the cDNA or gDNA that made up the material.

The CDR3 is 15 residues long. V lost 6 bases and J 6 bases, leaving 17 bases between the germline ends. Germline-derived CDR1 and CDR2 are MNHEY and SMNVEV (reference sequence). Under the authors' procedure: By means of reference gene primer amplification, nucleated cell counts were estimated. Sequenced by immunoSEQ multiplex PCR; TCRdb stores in-frame clones only, minus some. The DNA gave D and trimming, while V, J and clone size come from that table. The sample contains roughly 150,000 clones, roughly four fifths of which appear only once. The chain carries TRBV27 and TRBJ2-2; tentative D call: TRBD2 (6 bases). The source is an elderly woman with acute or convalescent COVID-19. Input material: peripheral blood. CDR3: CASSLRRGNAGELFF. The CDR3 DNA reads TGTGCCAGCAGCCTCCGGCGGGGAAACGCCGGGGAGCTGTTTTTT.